Below are 29 T cell receptor beta chains sequenced from a single sample in a study of OX40 agonist ivuxolimab in advanced cancers. TCRdb's copy holds only in-frame clones and misses some; the assay was immunoSEQ multiplex PCR. There are tens of thousands of clones in the sample; about 78% occur only once, and 20% to 25% lies in the top ten. The sequenced sample was CD4+ or CD8+ T cells sorted from blood, obtained in a trial of the OX40 agonist ivuxolimab. The receptors come from an adult with an advanced solid tumor such as melanoma, head and neck, liver or kidney cancer.

This chain connects TRBV15 to TRBJ1-1, with unresolved D. Trimming removed 1 base from V and 11 bases from J, with 14 bases in between. The CDR3 has 13 residues. Germline V gives CDR1 LNHNV, CDR2 YYDKDF (reference sequence). In DNA form, the CDR3 reads TGTGCCACCAGCAGAGTCGATTGGGGTACGGCTTTCTTT. This sequence encodes CATSRVDWGTAFF. Looking up the rest from reference TRBV15 and TRBJ1-1 gives the full variable domain: DAMVIQNPRYQVTQFGKPVTLSCSQTLNHNVMYWYQQKSSQAPKLLFHYYDKDFNNEADTPDNFQSRRPNTSFCFLDIRSPGLGDTAMYLCATSRVDWGTAFFGQGTRLTVV.

The chain recombines TRBV18 with TRBJ2-5, with 7 bases lining up with TRBD2. In germline, CDR1 is KGHSH, CDR2 LQKENI. The CDR3 sequence is 13 residues long. J lost 2 bases, V lost 3 bases, and 0 bases had no gene match. As DNA, the CDR3 is TGTGCCAGCTCACCGCGGGGGCAAGAGACCCAGTACTTC. Protein product: CASSPRGQETQYF.

This chain uses TRBV27 with TRBJ2-7; possibly TRBD1 for D (5 bases). Trimming pared 4 bases from V and 6 bases from J, leaving 10 bases between. CDR1 and CDR2 (germline): MNHEY, SMNVEV (reference sequence). There are 12 residues in the CDR3. CDR3 coding DNA: TGTGCCAGCAGTTATACAGGCGGCGAGCAGTACTTC. It is translated as CASSYTGGEQYF.

This sequence joins TRBV18 and TRBJ1-1; D is uncertain. Germline V lookup: CDR1 KGHSH, CDR2 LQKENI. Deletions cut 3 bases from V and 0 bases from J, with 11 bases between. CDR3 length: 15 amino acids. The CDR3 DNA reads TGTGCCAGCTCACCGCTCTATGTGGTGAACACTGAAGCTTTCTTT. Its protein product is CASSPLYVVNTEAFF. Variable domain in full (rest from reference TRBV18 and TRBJ1-1): NAGVMQNPRHLVRRRGQEARLRCSPMKGHSHVYWYRQLPEEGLKFMVYLQKENIIDESGMPKERFSAEFPKEGPSILRIQQVVRGDSAAYFCASSPLYVVNTEAFFGQGTRLTVV.

The chain joins TRBV7-2 to TRBJ2-7, with D hard to call. The CDR3 spans 15 residues. Deletions cut 5 bases from V and 7 bases from J, with 21 bases between. CDR1 is SGHTA and CDR2 is FQGNSA in the germline V gene. CDR3 residues: CASSTLLNVDGEQYF. The CDR3 DNA follows: TGTGCCAGCAGCACACTACTTAATGTGGACGGGGAGCAGTACTTC.

The chain links TRBV7-2 to TRBJ2-7; a weak D match, TRBD1 (6 bases). Germline values: CDR1 SGHTA, CDR2 FQGNSA. V lost 1 base and J lost 1, with 14 bases in between. This CDR3 comprises 16 residues. CDR3 DNA sequence: TGTGCCAGCAGCTTAGAATTCCAGGGGCCATCCTACGAGCAGTACTTC. It translates to CASSLEFQGPSYEQYF.

CDR3 residues: CASSLTEGGADTQYF. The CDR3 DNA sequence: TGTGCCAGCAGCTTGACAGAGGGGGGGGCGGATACGCAGTATTTT. This chain joins TRBV7-3 and TRBJ2-3, with D possibly matching TRBD2 (7 bases). Germline CDR1 and CDR2: SGHTA and FQGTGA. V gave up 3 bases and J gave up 6 bases, with 16 bases separating them. The CDR3 totals 15 residues.

The chain links TRBV28 to TRBJ2-1, with 13 bases identical to TRBD2. Germline V gives CDR1 MDHEN, CDR2 SYDVKM. The CDR3 contains 13 residues. The V segment lost 6 bases and the J segment 10 bases; nucleotides outside the gene matches: 3. As DNA, the CDR3 is TGTGCCAGCAGGGGACTAGCGGGAAGCGAGCAGTTCTTC. This gives the protein CASRGLAGSEQFF.

CDR3 DNA sequence: TGCGCCAGCAGCTTGGAAAATCTCAGTGGAGATACGCAGTATTTT. Its protein is CASSLENLSGDTQYF. The chain recombines TRBV5-1 with TRBJ2-3; unclear D gene. CDR1 and CDR2 (germline): SGHRS, YFSETQ. This CDR3 is 15 amino acids long. V was clipped by 0 bases and J by 5 bases, with 13 bases between them.

The chain uses TRBV7-8 and TRBJ2-7; either TRBD1 or TRBD2 may fit D (6 bases each). Deletions cut 5 bases from V and 2 bases from J, with 13 bases between. Germline V gives CDR1 SGHVS, CDR2 FQNEAQ. The CDR3 consists of 14 residues. This CDR3 is CASSRGGLTYEQYF. In DNA, the CDR3 is TGTGCCAGCAGCCGAGGGGGGCTTACCTACGAGCAGTACTTC.

The chain links TRBV2 to TRBJ1-5; 9 nucleotides match TRBD1. Trimming removed 4 bases from V and 5 bases from J; junction bases left unmatched: 6. The CDR3 length is 15 residues. Germline-derived CDR1 and CDR2 are SNHLY and FYNNEI. The CDR3 sequence: CASSVLGQGYQPQHF. The CDR3 DNA reads TGTGCCAGCAGTGTTCTTGGACAGGGGTATCAGCCCCAGCATTTT. Based on the CDR3 plus reference TRBV2 and TRBJ1-5, the full variable domain is EPEVTQTPSHQVTQMGQEVILRCVPISNHLYFYWYRQILGQKVEFLVSFYNNEISEKSEIFDDQFSVERPDGSNFTLKIRSTKLEDSAMYFCASSVLGQGYQPQHFGDGTRLSIL.

The CDR3 nucleotides are TGTGCCAGCAGGCCCCGTGGCACGGATTCCATGGGCTACACCTTC. It is translated as CASRPRGTDSMGYTF. This chain joins TRBV27 and TRBJ1-2; unclear D gene. V dropped 6 bases and J dropped 8 bases, with 22 bases sitting between them. This CDR3 has 15 residues. The germline V gene has CDR1 MNHEY and CDR2 SMNVEV (reference sequence).

The chain is built from TRBV10-2 and TRBJ2-3; maybe TRBD1 (6 bases). This CDR3 is 13 amino acids long. V lost 6 bases and J lost 4, with 11 bases in between. Germline CDR1 is WSHSY and CDR2 is SAAADI. DNA for the CDR3: TGCGCCAGCAGAACAGGGCTCGCAGATACGCAGTATTTT. It codes for CASRTGLADTQYF.

This chain links TRBV7-2 with TRBJ2-3, with TRBD1 as a possible D gene (5 bases). The V gene's germline CDR1 is SGHTA and CDR2 FQGNSA. This CDR3 contains 16 residues. Trimming pared 1 base from V and 5 bases from J, leaving 16 bases between. The CDR3 sequence: CASSLGPRTSGDTQYF. In DNA, the CDR3 is TGTGCCAGCAGCTTAGGACCCCGGACATCGGGAGATACGCAGTATTTT.

This clone is labeled medium-sized (0.01 to 0.1%). This rearrangement joins TRBV7-9 to TRBJ2-7; a weak D match, TRBD1 (7 bases). The V end was cut by 5 bases, the J end by 6 bases, with 11 bases between. CDR3 size: 12 residues. Germline-derived CDR1 and CDR2 are SEHNR and FQNEAQ (reference sequence). The CDR3 sequence: CASSQGGREQYF. CDR3 coding DNA: TGTGCCAGCAGCCAGGGGGGCCGCGAGCAGTACTTC.

The chain couples TRBV11-3 to TRBJ2-1; D possibly corresponds to TRBD2 (6 bases). Between the trimmed V and J ends, which lost 8 bases and 6 bases, there was a span of 14 bases. Germline CDR1 reads SGHNT; CDR2 reads YENEEA. The CDR3 runs to 13 residues. CDR3 protein: CASAREEGNEQFF. The DNA of the CDR3 is TGTGCCAGCGCTAGGGAGGAGGGCAATGAGCAGTTCTTC.

The genes are TRBV5-1 and TRBJ2-3, with 8 bases lining up with TRBD2. The CDR3 loop spans 15 amino acids. CDR1 is SGHRS and CDR2 is YFSETQ in the germline V gene. The trim removed 4 bases at V and 5 bases at J, leaving 9 bases unmatched. The CDR3, as DNA: TGCGCCAGCAGCACCTTAGCGGGAATCAGAGATACGCAGTATTTT. Protein: CASSTLAGIRDTQYF.

The chain carries TRBV5-6 and TRBJ2-5; TRBD1 is a possible D gene (6 bases). The V and J ends lost 5 bases and 6 bases respectively, with 14 bases between them. The CDR3 length is 13 residues. CDR1 is SGHDT, CDR2 YYEEEE, per germline. CDR3 region: CASRNQQGKTQYF. In DNA, the CDR3 is TGTGCCAGCAGGAACCAGCAGGGGAAGACCCAGTACTTC.

J is TRBJ2-7 and V is TRBV7-2, with D possibly matching TRBD2 (6 bases). V lost 5 bases and J lost 4, with 18 bases in between. This CDR3 comprises 15 residues. Looked up from germline, CDR1 is SGHTA and CDR2 is FQGNSA. The CDR3: CASSKFGGWTYEQYF. CDR3 coding DNA: TGTGCCAGCAGCAAATTCGGGGGTTGGACTTACGAGCAGTACTTC.

This chain links TRBV5-5 with TRBJ1-2; D is uncertain. Germline V CDR1 and CDR2: SGHKS, YYEKEE (reference sequence). Trimming removed 0 bases at V and 3 bases at J, with 15 bases between. This CDR3 comprises 16 residues. CDR3 nucleotides: TGTGCCAGCAGCTTGGGGTCAGCCGGGTTTCACTATGGCTACACCTTC. Amino acids: CASSLGSAGFHYGYTF.

The chain joins TRBV6-5 to TRBJ2-2; unclear D gene. Germline V lookup: CDR1 MNHEY, CDR2 SVGAGI. The V end lost 2 bases, the J end lost 2 bases, and 6 bases lay between the germline ends. The CDR3 has 14 residues. This chain's CDR3 is CASSYGLNTGELFF. DNA for the CDR3: TGTGCCAGCAGTTACGGCCTCAACACCGGGGAGCTGTTTTTT.

V usage is TRBV23-1 and J usage is TRBJ2-5; 7 positions match TRBD2. The J call may be incorrect, as the DNA end agrees better with TRBJ2-7. TRBV23-1 is an ORF for which the function is uncertain. The CDR3 extends over 13 amino acids. The CDR3 is CASSDQGGYEQYF. CDR3 DNA: TGCGCCAGCAGCGATCAGGGAGGGTACGAGCAGTACTTC.

The V and J genes are TRBV15 and TRBJ2-6; D ambiguous. V was shortened by 1 base and J by 1 base, with 5 bases between the two germline ends. CDR1 LNHNV and CDR2 YYDKDF come from the germline V gene (reference sequence). The CDR3 has 15 amino acids. The CDR3 loop is CATSRGGSGANVLTF. CDR3 coding DNA: TGTGCCACCAGCAGAGGGGGTTCTGGGGCCAACGTCCTGACTTTC. Together with reference TRBV15 and TRBJ2-6, the CDR3 gives the full variable domain: DAMVIQNPRYQVTQFGKPVTLSCSQTLNHNVMYWYQQKSSQAPKLLFHYYDKDFNNEADTPDNFQSRRPNTSFCFLDIRSPGLGDTAMYLCATSRGGSGANVLTFGAGSRLTVL.

This clone was recorded only once. The chain uses TRBV5-1 and TRBJ2-7; D might be TRBD1 (6 bases). The ends were cut back, 4 bases at V and 5 bases at J, with 19 bases in the middle. CDR3 length: 15 amino acids. The germline gives CDR1 SGHRS, CDR2 YFSETQ. CDR3 DNA sequence: TGCGCCAGCAGCCGATCTGGGGGCGGGTCGGACGAGCAGTACTTC. Amino acid sequence: CASSRSGGGSDEQYF.

The V and J genes are TRBV7-8 and TRBJ1-2; D is unresolved. Germline values: CDR1 SGHVS, CDR2 FQNEAQ. This CDR3 spans 16 amino acids. Trimming pared 0 bases from V and 0 bases from J, leaving 11 bases between. The chain's CDR3 is CASSLARAGTNYGYTF. Here the CDR3 DNA reads TGTGCCAGCAGCTTAGCAAGGGCGGGTACTAACTATGGCTACACCTTC.

V and J are TRBV7-8 and TRBJ2-3; the D gene is possibly TRBD2 (6 bases). This CDR3 has 16 residues. Germline-derived CDR1 and CDR2 are SGHVS and FQNEAQ. Deletions cut 1 base from V and 0 bases from J, with 11 bases between. The CDR3 loop is CASSLVRGSSTDTQYF. For the CDR3, the DNA is TGTGCCAGCAGCTTAGTGCGGGGATCTAGCACAGATACGCAGTATTTT.

This chain joins TRBV7-9 and TRBJ2-4; D unclear. Trimming shortened V by 5 bases and J by 3 bases, and 8 bases separated the two germline ends. Germline CDR1 reads SEHNR; CDR2 reads FQNEAQ (reference sequence). The CDR3 loop spans 13 amino acids. CDR3 DNA sequence: TGTGCCAGCAGCGTAAACAGCAAAAACATTCAGTACTTC. Translation gives CASSVNSKNIQYF.

The CDR3 nucleotides are TGTGCCAGCAAACCAGGGGATGGGGTTTCACCCCTCCACTTT. Translation: CASKPGDGVSPLHF. This chain links TRBV28 with TRBJ1-6; possibly TRBD1 for D (6 bases). Germline V CDR1 and CDR2: MDHEN, SYDVKM. Trimming left V 7 bases short and J 9 bases short, with 16 bases between. The CDR3 totals 14 residues.

The chain links TRBV7-6 to TRBJ1-5; TRBD1 matches at 11 bases. This CDR3 region has 15 residues. Trimming cost V 1 base and J 7 bases; bases outside gene matches: 3. Germline assignment: CDR1 SGHVS and CDR2 FNYEAQ. In nucleotides, the CDR3 is TGTGCCAGCAGCTTAGGGGACAGGGGGTACCAGCCCCAGCATTTT. Translated: CASSLGDRGYQPQHF.